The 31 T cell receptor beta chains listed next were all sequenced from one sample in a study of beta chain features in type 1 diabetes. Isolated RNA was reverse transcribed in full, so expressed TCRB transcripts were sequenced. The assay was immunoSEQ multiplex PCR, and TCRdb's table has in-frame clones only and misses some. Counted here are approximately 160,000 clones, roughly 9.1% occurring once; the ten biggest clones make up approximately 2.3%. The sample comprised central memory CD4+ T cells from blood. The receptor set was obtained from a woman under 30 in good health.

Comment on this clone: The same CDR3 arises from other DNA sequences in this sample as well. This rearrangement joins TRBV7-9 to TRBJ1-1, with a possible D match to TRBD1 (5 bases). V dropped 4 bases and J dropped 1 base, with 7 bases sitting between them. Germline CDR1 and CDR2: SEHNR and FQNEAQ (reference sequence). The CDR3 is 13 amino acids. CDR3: CASSSTGNTEAFF. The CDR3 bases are TGTGCCAGCAGCTCAACAGGGAACACTGAAGCTTTCTTT.

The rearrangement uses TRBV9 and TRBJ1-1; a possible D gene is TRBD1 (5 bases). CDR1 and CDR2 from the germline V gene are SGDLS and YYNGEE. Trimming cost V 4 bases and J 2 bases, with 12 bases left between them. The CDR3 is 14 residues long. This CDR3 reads CASSSQGTNTEAFF. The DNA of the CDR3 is TGTGCCAGCAGCTCGCAGGGAACTAACACTGAAGCTTTCTTT.

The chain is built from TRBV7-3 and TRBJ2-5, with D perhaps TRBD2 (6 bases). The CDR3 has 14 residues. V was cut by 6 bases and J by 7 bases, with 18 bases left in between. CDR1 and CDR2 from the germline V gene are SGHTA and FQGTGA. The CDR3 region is CASSREGLARTQYF. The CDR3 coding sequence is TGTGCCAGCAGTCGAGAGGGACTTGCCCGGACCCAGTACTTC.

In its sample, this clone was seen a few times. The CDR3 DNA reads as TGCAGCGTTGAAACCCCGACAGGTGCTAGGGTCTACACCTTC. Its translation is CSVETPTGARVYTF. This chain links TRBV29-1 with TRBJ1-2, with D possibly TRBD1 on 6 matching bases. CDR3 length: 14 amino acids. The germline V and J ends were trimmed by 2 bases and 10 bases, with 20 bases remaining between them. Germline CDR1 is SQVTM and CDR2 is ANQGSEA.

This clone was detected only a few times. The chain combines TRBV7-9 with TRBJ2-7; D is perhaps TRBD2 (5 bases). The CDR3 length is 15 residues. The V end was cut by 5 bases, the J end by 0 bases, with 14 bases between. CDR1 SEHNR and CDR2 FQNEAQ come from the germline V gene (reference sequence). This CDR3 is CASSALSGNSYEQYF. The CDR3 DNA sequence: TGTGCCAGCAGCGCCTTGAGCGGTAACTCCTACGAGCAGTACTTC.

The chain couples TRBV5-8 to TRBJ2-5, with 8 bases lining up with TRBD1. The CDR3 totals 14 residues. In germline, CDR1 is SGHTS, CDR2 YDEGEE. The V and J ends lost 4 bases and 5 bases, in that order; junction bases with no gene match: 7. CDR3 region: CASSQGQGAETQYF. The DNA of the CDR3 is TGTGCCAGCAGCCAAGGACAGGGCGCGGAGACCCAGTACTTC.

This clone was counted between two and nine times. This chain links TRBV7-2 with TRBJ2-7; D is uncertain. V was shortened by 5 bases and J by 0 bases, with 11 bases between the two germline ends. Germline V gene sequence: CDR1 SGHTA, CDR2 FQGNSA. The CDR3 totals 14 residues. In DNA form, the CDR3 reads TGTGCCAGCAGCAACAGTTTCAGCTCCTACGAGCAGTACTTC. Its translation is CASSNSFSSYEQYF.

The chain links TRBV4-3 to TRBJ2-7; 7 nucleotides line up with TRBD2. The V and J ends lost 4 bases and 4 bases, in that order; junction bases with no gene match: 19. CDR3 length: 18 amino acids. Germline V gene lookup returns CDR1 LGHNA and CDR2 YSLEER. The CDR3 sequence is CASSRSSGRGGVSYEQYF. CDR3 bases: TGCGCCAGCAGCCGATCGTCAGGGAGGGGAGGTGTATCGTACGAGCAGTACTTC.

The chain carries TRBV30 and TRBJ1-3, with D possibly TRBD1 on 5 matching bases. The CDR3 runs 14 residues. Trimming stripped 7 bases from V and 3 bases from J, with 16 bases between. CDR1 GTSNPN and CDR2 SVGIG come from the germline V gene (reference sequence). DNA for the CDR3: TGTGCCTCCGGGACCCCGGGAGGTGGAAACACCATATATTTT. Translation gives CASGTPGGGNTIYF.

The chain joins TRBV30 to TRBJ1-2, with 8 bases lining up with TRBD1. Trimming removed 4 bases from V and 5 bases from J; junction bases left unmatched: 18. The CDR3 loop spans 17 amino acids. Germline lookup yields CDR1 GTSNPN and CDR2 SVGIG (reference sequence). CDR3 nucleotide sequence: TGTGCCTGGACCAGGGGAGCGGCAGGGGGCGCAAATTATGGCTACACCTTC. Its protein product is CAWTRGAAGGANYGYTF.

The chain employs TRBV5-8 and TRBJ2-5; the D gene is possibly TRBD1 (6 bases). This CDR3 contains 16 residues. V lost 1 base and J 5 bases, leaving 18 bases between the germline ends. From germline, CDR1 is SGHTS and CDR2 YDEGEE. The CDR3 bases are TGTGCCAGCAGCTTGTCGAGGGACACACTCCCGGAGACCCAGTACTTC. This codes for CASSLSRDTLPETQYF.

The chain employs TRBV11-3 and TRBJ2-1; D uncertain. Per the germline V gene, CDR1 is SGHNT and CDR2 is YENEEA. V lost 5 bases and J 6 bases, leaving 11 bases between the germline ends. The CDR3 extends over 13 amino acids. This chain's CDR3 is CASSIGTGNEQFF. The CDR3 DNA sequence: TGTGCCAGCAGCATAGGAACGGGCAATGAGCAGTTCTTC. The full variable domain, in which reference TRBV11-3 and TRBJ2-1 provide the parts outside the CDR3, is EAGVVQSPRYKIIEKKQPVAFWCNPISGHNTLYWYLQNLGQGPELLIRYENEEAVDDSQLPKDRFSAERLKGVDSTLKIQPAELGDSAVYLCASSIGTGNEQFFGPGTRLTVL.

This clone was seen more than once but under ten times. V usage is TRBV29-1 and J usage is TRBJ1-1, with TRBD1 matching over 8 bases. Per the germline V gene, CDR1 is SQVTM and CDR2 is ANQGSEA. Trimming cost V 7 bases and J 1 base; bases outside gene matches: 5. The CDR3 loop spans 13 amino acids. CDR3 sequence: CSGDRGSNTEAFF. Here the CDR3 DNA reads TGCAGCGGAGACAGGGGATCGAACACTGAAGCTTTCTTT.

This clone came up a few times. The chain's CDR3 is CASSLRQPNTGELFF. The CDR3 DNA is TGTGCCAGCAGCTTAAGACAGCCCAACACCGGGGAGCTGTTTTTT. This chain uses TRBV7-9 with TRBJ2-2, with a weak D call TRBD1 (5 bases). Trimming cost V 2 bases and J 2 bases, with 9 bases left between them. Germline V lookup: CDR1 SEHNR, CDR2 FQNEAQ (reference sequence). The CDR3 has 15 residues.

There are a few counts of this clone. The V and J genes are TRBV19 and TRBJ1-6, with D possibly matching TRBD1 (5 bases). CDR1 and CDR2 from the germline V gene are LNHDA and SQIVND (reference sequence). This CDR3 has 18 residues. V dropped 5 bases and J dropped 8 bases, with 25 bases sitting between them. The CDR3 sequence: CASSLYRTQGFGDSPLHF. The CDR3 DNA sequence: TGTGCCAGTAGTCTCTACCGCACTCAGGGATTCGGCGATTCACCCCTCCACTTT.

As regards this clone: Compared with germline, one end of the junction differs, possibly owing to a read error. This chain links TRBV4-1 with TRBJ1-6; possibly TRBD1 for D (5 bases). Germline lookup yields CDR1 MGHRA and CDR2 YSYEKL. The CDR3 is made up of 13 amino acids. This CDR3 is CAAGGSSNSPLHF. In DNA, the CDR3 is TGCGCCGCCGGGGGGTCCTCTAATTCACCCCTCCACTTT.

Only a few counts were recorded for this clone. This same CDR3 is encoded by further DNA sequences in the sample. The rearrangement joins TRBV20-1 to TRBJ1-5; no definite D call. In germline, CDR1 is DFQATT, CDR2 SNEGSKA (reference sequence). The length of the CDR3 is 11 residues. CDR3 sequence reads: CSVGGNQPQHF. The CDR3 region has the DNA TGCAGCGTAGGAGGCAATCAGCCCCAGCATTTT.

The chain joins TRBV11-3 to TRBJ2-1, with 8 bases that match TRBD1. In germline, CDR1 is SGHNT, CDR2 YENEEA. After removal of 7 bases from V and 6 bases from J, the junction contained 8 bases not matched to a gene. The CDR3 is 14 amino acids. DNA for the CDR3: TGTGCCAGCACGGACAGGGTTGATAGCAATGAGCAGTTCTTC. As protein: CASTDRVDSNEQFF.

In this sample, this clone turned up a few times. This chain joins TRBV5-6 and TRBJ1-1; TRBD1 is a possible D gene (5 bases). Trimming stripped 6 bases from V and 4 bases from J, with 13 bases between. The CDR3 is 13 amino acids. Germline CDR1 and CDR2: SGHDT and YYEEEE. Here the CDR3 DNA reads TGTGCCAGCACCCGACGGGGGGGCACTGAAGCTTTCTTT. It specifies CASTRRGGTEAFF.

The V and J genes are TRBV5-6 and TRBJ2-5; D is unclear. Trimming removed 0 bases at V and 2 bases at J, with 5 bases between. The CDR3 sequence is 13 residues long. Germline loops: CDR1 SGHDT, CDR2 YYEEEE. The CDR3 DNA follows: TGTGCCAGCAGCTTGGACACGCAAGAGACCCAGTACTTC. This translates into CASSLDTQETQYF.

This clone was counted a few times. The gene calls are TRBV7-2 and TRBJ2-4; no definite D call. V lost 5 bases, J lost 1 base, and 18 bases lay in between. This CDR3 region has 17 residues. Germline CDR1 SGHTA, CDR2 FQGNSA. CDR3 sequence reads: CASSPQVGVAAKNIQYF. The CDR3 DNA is TGTGCCAGCAGCCCCCAAGTTGGAGTGGCGGCCAAAAACATTCAGTACTTC.

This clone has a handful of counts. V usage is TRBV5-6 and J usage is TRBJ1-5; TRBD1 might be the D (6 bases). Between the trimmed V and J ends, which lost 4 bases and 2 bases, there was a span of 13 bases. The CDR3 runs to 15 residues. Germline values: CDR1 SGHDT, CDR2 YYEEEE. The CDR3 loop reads CASSQQGLGNQPQHF. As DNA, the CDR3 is TGTGCCAGCAGCCAACAGGGATTGGGCAATCAGCCCCAGCATTTT.

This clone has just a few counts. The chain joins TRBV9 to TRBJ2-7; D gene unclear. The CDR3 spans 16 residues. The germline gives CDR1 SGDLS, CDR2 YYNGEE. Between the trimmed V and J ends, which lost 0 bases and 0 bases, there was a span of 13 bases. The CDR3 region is CASSVAVGANSYEQYF. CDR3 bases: TGTGCCAGCAGCGTAGCAGTTGGAGCCAACTCCTACGAGCAGTACTTC.

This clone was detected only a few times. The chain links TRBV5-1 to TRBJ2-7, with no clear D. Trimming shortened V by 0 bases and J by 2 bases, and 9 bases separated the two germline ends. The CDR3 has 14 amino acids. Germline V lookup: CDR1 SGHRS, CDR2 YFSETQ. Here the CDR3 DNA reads TGCGCCAGCAGCTTGGCAGGTTCTACCTACGAGCAGTACTTC. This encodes CASSLAGSTYEQYF.

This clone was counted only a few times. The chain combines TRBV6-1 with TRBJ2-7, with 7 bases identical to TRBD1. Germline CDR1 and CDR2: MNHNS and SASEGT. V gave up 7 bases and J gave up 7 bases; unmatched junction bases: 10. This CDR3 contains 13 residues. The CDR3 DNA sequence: TGTGCCAGCACCCTCAGGGGGTCGGGGGAGCAGTACTTC. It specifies CASTLRGSGEQYF.

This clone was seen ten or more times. The chain's CDR3 is CASSFPGGGYGYTF. The DNA of the CDR3 is TGTGCCAGCAGCTTCCCAGGGGGCGGCTATGGCTACACCTTC. V usage is TRBV7-9 and J usage is TRBJ1-2; 8 bases map to TRBD1. V dropped 3 bases and J dropped 4; count of bases not matched to a gene: 4. The germline V gene has CDR1 SEHNR and CDR2 FQNEAQ (reference sequence). This CDR3 contains 14 residues.

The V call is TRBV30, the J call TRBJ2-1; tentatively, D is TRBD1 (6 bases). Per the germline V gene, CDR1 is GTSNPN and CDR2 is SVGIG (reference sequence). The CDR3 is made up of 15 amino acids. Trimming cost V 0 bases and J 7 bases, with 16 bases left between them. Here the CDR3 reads CAWSVPRGRLNEQFF. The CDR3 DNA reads TGTGCCTGGAGTGTACCCAGGGGACGTCTGAATGAGCAGTTCTTC. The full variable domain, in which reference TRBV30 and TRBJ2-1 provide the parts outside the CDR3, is SQTIHQWPATLVQPVGSPLSLECTVEGTSNPNLYWYRQAAGRGLQLLFYSVGIGQISSEVPQNLSASRPQDRQFILSSKKLLLSDSGFYLCAWSVPRGRLNEQFFGPGTRLTVL.

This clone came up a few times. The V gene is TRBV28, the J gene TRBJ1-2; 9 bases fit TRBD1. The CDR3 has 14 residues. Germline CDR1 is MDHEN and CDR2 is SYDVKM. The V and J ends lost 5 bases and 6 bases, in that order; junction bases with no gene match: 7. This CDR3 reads CASSGGQGVDGYTF. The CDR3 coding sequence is TGTGCCAGCAGTGGGGGACAGGGCGTTGATGGCTACACCTTC.

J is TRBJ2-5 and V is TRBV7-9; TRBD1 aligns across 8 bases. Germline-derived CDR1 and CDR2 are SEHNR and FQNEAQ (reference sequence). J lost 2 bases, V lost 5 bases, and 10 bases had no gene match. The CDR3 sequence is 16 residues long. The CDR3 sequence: CASSPGDRGLQETQYF. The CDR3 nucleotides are TGTGCCAGCAGCCCCGGAGACAGGGGTCTACAAGAGACCCAGTACTTC.

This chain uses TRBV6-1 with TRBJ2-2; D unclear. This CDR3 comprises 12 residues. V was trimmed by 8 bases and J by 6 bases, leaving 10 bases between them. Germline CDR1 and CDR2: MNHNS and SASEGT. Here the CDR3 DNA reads TGTGCCAGCCGTATTCTAGCCGGGGAGCTGTTTTTT. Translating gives CASRILAGELFF.

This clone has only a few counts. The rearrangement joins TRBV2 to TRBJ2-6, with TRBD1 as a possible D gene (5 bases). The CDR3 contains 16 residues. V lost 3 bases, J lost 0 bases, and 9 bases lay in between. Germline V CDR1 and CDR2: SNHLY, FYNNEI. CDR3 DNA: TGTGCCAGCAGTGACAGGGCGAACTCTGGGGCCAACGTCCTGACTTTC. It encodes CASSDRANSGANVLTF.